A single sample is the source of the 13 T cell receptor beta chains below, sequenced in a study of read filtering for tumor transcriptome and immune sequencing. From roughly 390 ng of RNA, a library with molecular barcoded alpha/delta and beta/gamma adaptors was made. Via MiXCR, TCRdb re-called the reads, giving one row per CDR3 protein. Among over 50,000 distinct CDR3 sequences listed, approximately 14% were seen once. Input material: a population of CD138-negative cells sorted from bone marrow. These receptors were collected from a donor at least 40 years old with multiple myeloma.

This chain uses TRBV12-3 or TRBV12-4 with TRBJ2-3; no definite D call. The CDR3 runs to 14 residues. Trimming shortened V by 8 bases and J by 2 bases, and 14 bases separated the two germline ends. CDR3 region: CASSLDDNTDTQYF. The CDR3 DNA sequence: TGTGCCAGCTCTTTAGACGACAACACAGATACGCAGTATTTT.

At least ten counts were recorded for this clonotype. The genes are TRBV6-2 or TRBV6-3 and TRBJ1-5; weak D call: TRBD1 (5 bases). The germline CDR1 and CDR2 sequences are MNHEY and SVGEGT. The CDR3 is 18 residues long. Trimming shortened V by 2 bases and J by 6 bases, and 23 bases separated the two germline ends. The CDR3: CASSYEGSGFAVGQPQHF. In DNA, the CDR3 is TGTGCCAGCAGTTACGAGGGGTCCGGTTTCGCGGTGGGTCAGCCCCAGCATTTT.

This clonotype appeared many times. V usage is TRBV5-1 and J usage is TRBJ2-1; 7 nucleotides line up with TRBD2. Germline V CDR1 and CDR2: SGHRS, YFSETQ. With V trimmed by 0 bases and J by 4 bases, 10 bases remained unmatched. This CDR3 is 17 amino acids long. The CDR3 sequence: CASSLDPGRLGYNEQFF. The CDR3 DNA sequence: TGCGCCAGCAGCTTGGACCCCGGGAGGCTGGGGTACAATGAGCAGTTCTTC.

In its sample, this clonotype was seen a few times. The rearrangement joins TRBV28 to TRBJ2-7; the match to TRBD1 covers 8 bases. From germline, CDR1 is MDHEN and CDR2 SYDVKM. J lost 3 bases, V lost 6 bases, and 16 bases had no gene match. The CDR3 has 17 residues. The CDR3 region is CASRPGTGGLLYYEQYF. The CDR3 nucleotides read TGTGCCAGCAGACCGGGGACAGGTGGTCTTCTCTACTACGAGCAGTACTTC.

In this sample, this clonotype turned up many times. V is TRBV30 and J is TRBJ1-1; 8 bases line up with TRBD1. This CDR3 contains 11 residues. Germline values: CDR1 GTSNPN, CDR2 SVGIG (reference sequence). Trimming removed 4 bases from V and 8 bases from J; junction bases left unmatched: 3. Written as DNA, the CDR3 is TGTGCCTGGACTCAGGGGGCCGAAGCTTTCTTT. It specifies CAWTQGAEAFF.

The V and J genes are TRBV28 and TRBJ1-3, with 10 bases identical to TRBD1. Germline V gene data show CDR1 as MDHEN and CDR2 as SYDVKM. The trim removed 4 bases at V and 4 bases at J, leaving 7 bases unmatched. The CDR3 has 16 residues. The CDR3 DNA reads as TGTGCCAGCAGTTCCGCCGGGACAGGGGTGGGAAACACCATATATTTT. It codes for CASSSAGTGVGNTIYF.

This clonotype was seen only a few times. The V gene is TRBV14, the J gene TRBJ2-7, with TRBD2 matching 9 bases. The length of the CDR3 is 16 residues. Losses at the gene ends were 0 bases for V and 9 bases for J; bases not matched to a gene: 12. In germline, CDR1 is SGHDN, CDR2 FVKESK. In DNA form, the CDR3 reads TGTGCCAGCAGCCAAGACGTCCCTAGCGGGAAGAGGGGGCAGTACTTC. Encoded protein: CASSQDVPSGKRGQYF.

This clonotype was observed at least ten times. J is TRBJ2-2 and V is TRBV19; 9 bases fit TRBD1. Trimming took 3 bases from V and 5 from J; bases not matched to a gene: 4. The CDR3 loop spans 15 amino acids. CDR1 is LNHDA, CDR2 SQIVND, per germline (reference sequence). The CDR3 nucleotides are TGTGCCAGTAGTATGGACAGGGGAAATACCGGGGAGCTGTTTTTT. This sequence encodes CASSMDRGNTGELFF.

This clonotype showed up many times. The V and J genes are TRBV20-1 and TRBJ1-2; maybe TRBD1 (5 bases). Germline loops: CDR1 DFQATT, CDR2 SNEGSKA (reference sequence). This CDR3 contains 13 residues. Trimming removed 6 bases at V and 0 bases at J, with 11 bases between. CDR3 region: CSAYRTSNYGYTF. In DNA form, the CDR3 reads TGCAGTGCGTACAGGACATCTAACTATGGCTACACCTTC.

CDR3 bases: TGTGCCAGCAGCCAAGATACTACAGGGGGGGCCTACGAGCAGTACTTC. Protein: CASSQDTTGGAYEQYF. The gene calls are TRBV4-2 and TRBJ2-7, with a possible D match to TRBD1 (8 bases). Between the trimmed V and J ends, which lost 0 bases and 2 bases, there was a span of 14 bases. The germline V gene encodes CDR1 LGHNA and CDR2 YNFKEQ. This CDR3 is 16 amino acids long.

In the case of this clonotype: Just one base apart from a much larger clone, this may be a read error. The V and J genes are TRBV12-3 or TRBV12-4 and TRBJ1-1; 7 bases line up with TRBD1. The CDR3 contains 14 residues. The CDR3 sequence is CACSTHRGNTEAFF. The DNA of the CDR3 is TGTGCCTGCAGTACCCACAGGGGCAACACTGAAGCTTTCTTT.

At least ten counts were recorded for this clonotype. As DNA, the CDR3 is TGCAGCGTTGAAGACAGCTCCTACAATGAGCAGTTCTTC. This gives the protein CSVEDSSYNEQFF. The chain has TRBV29-1 and TRBJ2-1; D call uncertain. The CDR3 has 13 amino acids. The ends were cut back, 0 bases at V and 0 bases at J, with 3 bases in the middle. Looked up from germline, CDR1 is SQVTM and CDR2 is ANQGSEA.

In this sample, this clonotype turned up many times. The chain has TRBV24-1 and TRBJ1-5; the D is unclear. Trimming shortened V by 3 bases and J by 5 bases, and 10 bases separated the two germline ends. This CDR3 spans 14 amino acids. Germline CDR1 reads KGHDR; CDR2 reads SFDVKD. The CDR3 DNA follows: TGTGCCACCAGTGATCGATACAAGGATCAGCCCCAGCATTTT. This gives the protein CATSDRYKDQPQHF.